This T cell receptor (beta chain) is drawn from a study of cytomegalovirus exposure and HLA in healthy donors. Overall study results and limits: Reports showed the classifier diagnosing cytomegalovirus status with high specificity and sensitivity.

CDR3 length equals 15 residues. From germline, CDR1 is SGHTA and CDR2 FQGNSA. Losses at the gene ends were 2 bases for V and 2 bases for J; bases not matched to a gene: 5. PCR involved 60 Vbeta and 13 Jbeta primers. The data were produced by immunoSEQ multiplex PCR, yet TCRdb's version contains in-frame clones alone and is incomplete. Of approximately 170,000 clones listed, approximately 81% were seen once; the top ten hold 2.4%. Points on this clone: Antigen: not known.

The receptor was isolated from a male donor in good health and CMV-seronegative. The source material was PBMCs. This rearrangement joins TRBV7-2 to TRBJ2-7; 8 bases match TRBD2. The CDR3 nucleotides read TGTGCCAGCAGCTTAAGGCTAGCGGGTCCCTACGAGCAGTACTTC. It is translated as CASSLRLAGPYEQYF.